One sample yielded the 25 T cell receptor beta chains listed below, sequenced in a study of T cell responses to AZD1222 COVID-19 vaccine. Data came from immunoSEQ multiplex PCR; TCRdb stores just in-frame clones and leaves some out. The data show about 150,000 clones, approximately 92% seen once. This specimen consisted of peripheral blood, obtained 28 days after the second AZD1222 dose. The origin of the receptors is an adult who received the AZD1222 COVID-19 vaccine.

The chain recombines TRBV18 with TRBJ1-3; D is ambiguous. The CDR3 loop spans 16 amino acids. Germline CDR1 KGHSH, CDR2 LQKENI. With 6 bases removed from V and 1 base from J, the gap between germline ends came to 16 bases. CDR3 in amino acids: CASSYESLSSGNTIYF. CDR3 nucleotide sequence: TGTGCCAGCTCCTACGAGTCCCTCTCGTCTGGAAACACCATATATTTT.

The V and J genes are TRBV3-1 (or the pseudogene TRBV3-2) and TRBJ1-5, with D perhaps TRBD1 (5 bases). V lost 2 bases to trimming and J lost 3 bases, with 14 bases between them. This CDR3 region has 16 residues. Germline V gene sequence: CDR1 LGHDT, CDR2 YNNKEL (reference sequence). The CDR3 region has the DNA TGTGCCAGCAGCCAATCTCGAGACAGAATCAATCAGCCCCAGCATTTT. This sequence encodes CASSQSRDRINQPQHF.

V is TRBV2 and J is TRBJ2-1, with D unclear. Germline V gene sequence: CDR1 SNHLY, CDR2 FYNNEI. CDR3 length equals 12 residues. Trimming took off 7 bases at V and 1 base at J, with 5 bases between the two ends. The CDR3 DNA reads TGTGCCAGCAAAGAGTCCTACAATGAGCAGTTCTTC. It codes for CASKESYNEQFF.

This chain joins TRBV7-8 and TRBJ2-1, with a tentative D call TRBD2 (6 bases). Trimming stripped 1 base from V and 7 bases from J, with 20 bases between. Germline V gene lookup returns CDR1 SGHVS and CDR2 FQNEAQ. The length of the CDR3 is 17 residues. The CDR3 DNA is TGTGCCAGCAGCTTAGTTCTGGGTGGGGGGAGCGGGAATGAGCAGTTCTTC. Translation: CASSLVLGGGSGNEQFF.

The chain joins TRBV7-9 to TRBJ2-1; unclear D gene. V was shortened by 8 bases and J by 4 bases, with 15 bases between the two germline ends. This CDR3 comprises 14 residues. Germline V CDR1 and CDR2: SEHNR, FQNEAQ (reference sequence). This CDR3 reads CASANWAQYNEQFF. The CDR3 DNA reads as TGTGCCAGCGCCAACTGGGCACAATACAATGAGCAGTTCTTC.

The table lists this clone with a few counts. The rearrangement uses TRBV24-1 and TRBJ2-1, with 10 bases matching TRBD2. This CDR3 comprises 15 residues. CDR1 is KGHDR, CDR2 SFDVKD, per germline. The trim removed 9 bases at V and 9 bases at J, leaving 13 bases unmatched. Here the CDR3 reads CATRRAAGGPAEQFF. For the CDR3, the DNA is TGTGCCACCCGGCGAGCAGCGGGAGGGCCTGCTGAGCAGTTCTTC.

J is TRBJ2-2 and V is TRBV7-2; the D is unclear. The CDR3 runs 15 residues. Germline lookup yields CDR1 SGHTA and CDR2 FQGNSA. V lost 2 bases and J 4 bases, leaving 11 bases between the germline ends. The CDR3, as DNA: TGTGCCAGCAGCTTAACCGGAGATGGCACCGGGGAGCTGTTTTTT. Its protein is CASSLTGDGTGELFF.

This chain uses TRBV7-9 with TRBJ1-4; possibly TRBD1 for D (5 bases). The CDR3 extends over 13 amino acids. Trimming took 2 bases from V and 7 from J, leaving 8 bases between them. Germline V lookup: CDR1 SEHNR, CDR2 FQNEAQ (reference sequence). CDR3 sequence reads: CASSLTGTEKLFF. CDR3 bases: TGTGCCAGCAGCTTAACGGGGACTGAAAAACTGTTTTTT.

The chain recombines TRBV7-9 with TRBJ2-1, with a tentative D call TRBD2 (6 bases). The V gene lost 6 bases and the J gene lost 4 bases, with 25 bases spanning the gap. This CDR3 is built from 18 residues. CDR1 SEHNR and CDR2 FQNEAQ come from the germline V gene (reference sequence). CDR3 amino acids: CASSVRDSNRVGYNEQFF. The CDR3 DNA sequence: TGTGCCAGCAGTGTCCGGGACTCAAACCGGGTGGGATACAATGAGCAGTTCTTC. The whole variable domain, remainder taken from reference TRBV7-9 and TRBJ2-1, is DTGVSQNPRHKITKRGQNVTFRCDPISEHNRLYWYRQTLGQGPEFLTYFQNEAQLEKSRLLSDRFSAERPKGSFSTLEIQRTEQGDSAMYLCASSVRDSNRVGYNEQFFGPGTRLTVL.

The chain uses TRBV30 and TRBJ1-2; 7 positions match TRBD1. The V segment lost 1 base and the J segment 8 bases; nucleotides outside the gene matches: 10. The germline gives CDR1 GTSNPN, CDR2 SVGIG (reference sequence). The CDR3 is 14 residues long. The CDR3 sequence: CAWSGDGGGRGYTF. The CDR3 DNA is TGTGCCTGGAGTGGGGACGGAGGGGGCAGGGGCTACACCTTC.

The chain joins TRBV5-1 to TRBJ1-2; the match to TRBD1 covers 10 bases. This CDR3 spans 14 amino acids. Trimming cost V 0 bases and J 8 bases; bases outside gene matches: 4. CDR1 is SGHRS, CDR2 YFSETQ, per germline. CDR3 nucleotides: TGCGCCAGCAGCTTGGATGGGGACAGGGGAGGCTACACCTTC. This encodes CASSLDGDRGGYTF.

The CDR3 region is CATSRGGVDYGYTF. As DNA, the CDR3 is TGTGCCACCAGCAGAGGGGGGGTTGACTATGGCTACACCTTC. V usage is TRBV15 and J usage is TRBJ1-2; tentative D call: TRBD1 (5 bases). V dropped 1 base and J dropped 3 bases, with 9 bases sitting between them. This CDR3 is built from 14 residues. Germline CDR1 and CDR2: LNHNV and YYDKDF (reference sequence).

The CDR3, as DNA: TGTGCCAGCAGCTGGCCCCATCGCGGGAGCTACGAGCAGTACTTC. This sequence encodes CASSWPHRGSYEQYF. The V and J genes are TRBV27 and TRBJ2-7, with 7 bases lining up with TRBD2. The CDR3 is 15 residues long. CDR1 MNHEY and CDR2 SMNVEV come from the germline V gene (reference sequence). Germline trimming cut 6 bases from V and 3 bases from J; bases unmatched to any gene: 11.

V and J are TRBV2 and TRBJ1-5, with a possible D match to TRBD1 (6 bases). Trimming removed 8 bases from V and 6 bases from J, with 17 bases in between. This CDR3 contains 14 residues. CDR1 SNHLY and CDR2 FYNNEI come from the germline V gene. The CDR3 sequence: CASQRGGPTQPQHF. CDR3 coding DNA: TGTGCCAGCCAGAGAGGGGGACCAACTCAGCCCCAGCATTTT.

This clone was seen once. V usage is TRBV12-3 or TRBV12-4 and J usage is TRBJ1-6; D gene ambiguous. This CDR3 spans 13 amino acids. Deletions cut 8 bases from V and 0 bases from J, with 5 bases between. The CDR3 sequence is CASSSSYNSPLHF. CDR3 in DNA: TGTGCCAGCTCGAGCTCCTATAATTCACCCCTCCACTTT.

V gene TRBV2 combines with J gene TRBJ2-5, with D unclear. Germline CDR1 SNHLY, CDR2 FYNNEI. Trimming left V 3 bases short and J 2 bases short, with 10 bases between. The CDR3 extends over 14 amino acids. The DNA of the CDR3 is TGTGCCAGCAGTGAGCATTCACCGCAAGAGACCCAGTACTTC. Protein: CASSEHSPQETQYF.

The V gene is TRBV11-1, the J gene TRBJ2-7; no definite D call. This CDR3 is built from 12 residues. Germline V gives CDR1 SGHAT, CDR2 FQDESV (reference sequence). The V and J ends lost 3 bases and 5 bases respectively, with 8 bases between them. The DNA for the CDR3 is TGTGCCAGCAGCTTGGGAATGAACGAGCAGTACTTC. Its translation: CASSLGMNEQYF. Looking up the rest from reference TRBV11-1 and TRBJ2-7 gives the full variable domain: EAEVAQSPRYKITEKSQAVAFWCDPISGHATLYWYRQILGQGPELLVQFQDESVVDDSQLPKDRFSAERLKGVDSTLKIQPAELGDSAMYLCASSLGMNEQYFGPGTRLTVT.

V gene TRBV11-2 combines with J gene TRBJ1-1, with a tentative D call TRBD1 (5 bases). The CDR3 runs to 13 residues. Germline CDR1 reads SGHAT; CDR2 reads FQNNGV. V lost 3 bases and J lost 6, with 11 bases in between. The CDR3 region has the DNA TGTGCCAGCAGCTTCGAGGGGACCTCTGAAGCTTTCTTT. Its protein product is CASSFEGTSEAFF.

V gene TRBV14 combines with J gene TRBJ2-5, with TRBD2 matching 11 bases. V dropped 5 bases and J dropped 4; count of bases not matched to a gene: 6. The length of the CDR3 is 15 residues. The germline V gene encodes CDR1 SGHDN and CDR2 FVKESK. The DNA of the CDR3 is TGTGCCAGCAGCTCGGGACTAGCGGAAACAGAGACCCAGTACTTC. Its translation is CASSSGLAETETQYF.

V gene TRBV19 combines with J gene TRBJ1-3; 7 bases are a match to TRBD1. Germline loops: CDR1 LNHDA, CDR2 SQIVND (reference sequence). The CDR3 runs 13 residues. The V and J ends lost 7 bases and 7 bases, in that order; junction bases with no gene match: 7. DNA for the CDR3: TGTGCCAGTACCCTGACAGGGAAGAACACCATATATTTT. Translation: CASTLTGKNTIYF.

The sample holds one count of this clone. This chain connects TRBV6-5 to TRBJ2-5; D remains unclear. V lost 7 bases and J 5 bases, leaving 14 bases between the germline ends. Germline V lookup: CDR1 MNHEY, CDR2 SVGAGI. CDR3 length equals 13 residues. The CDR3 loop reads CASKASGRETQYF. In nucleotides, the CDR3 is TGTGCCAGCAAGGCATCCGGGCGGGAGACCCAGTACTTC.

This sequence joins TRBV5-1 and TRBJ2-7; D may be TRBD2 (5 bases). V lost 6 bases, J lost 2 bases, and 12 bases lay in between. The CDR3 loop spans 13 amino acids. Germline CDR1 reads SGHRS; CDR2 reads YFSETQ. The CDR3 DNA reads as TGCGCCAGCACCTCCCTAGCTCCCTACGAGCAGTACTTC. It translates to CASTSLAPYEQYF.

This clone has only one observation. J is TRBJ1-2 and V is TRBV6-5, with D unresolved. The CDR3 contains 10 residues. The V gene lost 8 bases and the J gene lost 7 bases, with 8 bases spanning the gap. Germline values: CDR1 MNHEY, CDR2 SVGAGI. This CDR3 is CASWRGGYTF. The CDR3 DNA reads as TGTGCCAGCTGGCGAGGTGGCTACACCTTC.

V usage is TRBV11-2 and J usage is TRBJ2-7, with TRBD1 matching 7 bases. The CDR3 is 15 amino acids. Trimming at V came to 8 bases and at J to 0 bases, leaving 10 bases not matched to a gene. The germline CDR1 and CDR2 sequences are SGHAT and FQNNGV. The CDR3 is CASLRSRDSSYEQYF. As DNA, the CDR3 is TGTGCCAGCCTCCGTTCTCGGGACAGCTCCTACGAGCAGTACTTC.

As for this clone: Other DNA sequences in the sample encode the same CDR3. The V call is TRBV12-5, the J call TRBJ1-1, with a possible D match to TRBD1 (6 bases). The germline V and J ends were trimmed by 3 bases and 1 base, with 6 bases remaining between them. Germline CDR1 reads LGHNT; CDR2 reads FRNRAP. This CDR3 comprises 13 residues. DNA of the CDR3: TGTGCTAGTGGTTTACAGGGGAACACTGAAGCTTTCTTT. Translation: CASGLQGNTEAFF.